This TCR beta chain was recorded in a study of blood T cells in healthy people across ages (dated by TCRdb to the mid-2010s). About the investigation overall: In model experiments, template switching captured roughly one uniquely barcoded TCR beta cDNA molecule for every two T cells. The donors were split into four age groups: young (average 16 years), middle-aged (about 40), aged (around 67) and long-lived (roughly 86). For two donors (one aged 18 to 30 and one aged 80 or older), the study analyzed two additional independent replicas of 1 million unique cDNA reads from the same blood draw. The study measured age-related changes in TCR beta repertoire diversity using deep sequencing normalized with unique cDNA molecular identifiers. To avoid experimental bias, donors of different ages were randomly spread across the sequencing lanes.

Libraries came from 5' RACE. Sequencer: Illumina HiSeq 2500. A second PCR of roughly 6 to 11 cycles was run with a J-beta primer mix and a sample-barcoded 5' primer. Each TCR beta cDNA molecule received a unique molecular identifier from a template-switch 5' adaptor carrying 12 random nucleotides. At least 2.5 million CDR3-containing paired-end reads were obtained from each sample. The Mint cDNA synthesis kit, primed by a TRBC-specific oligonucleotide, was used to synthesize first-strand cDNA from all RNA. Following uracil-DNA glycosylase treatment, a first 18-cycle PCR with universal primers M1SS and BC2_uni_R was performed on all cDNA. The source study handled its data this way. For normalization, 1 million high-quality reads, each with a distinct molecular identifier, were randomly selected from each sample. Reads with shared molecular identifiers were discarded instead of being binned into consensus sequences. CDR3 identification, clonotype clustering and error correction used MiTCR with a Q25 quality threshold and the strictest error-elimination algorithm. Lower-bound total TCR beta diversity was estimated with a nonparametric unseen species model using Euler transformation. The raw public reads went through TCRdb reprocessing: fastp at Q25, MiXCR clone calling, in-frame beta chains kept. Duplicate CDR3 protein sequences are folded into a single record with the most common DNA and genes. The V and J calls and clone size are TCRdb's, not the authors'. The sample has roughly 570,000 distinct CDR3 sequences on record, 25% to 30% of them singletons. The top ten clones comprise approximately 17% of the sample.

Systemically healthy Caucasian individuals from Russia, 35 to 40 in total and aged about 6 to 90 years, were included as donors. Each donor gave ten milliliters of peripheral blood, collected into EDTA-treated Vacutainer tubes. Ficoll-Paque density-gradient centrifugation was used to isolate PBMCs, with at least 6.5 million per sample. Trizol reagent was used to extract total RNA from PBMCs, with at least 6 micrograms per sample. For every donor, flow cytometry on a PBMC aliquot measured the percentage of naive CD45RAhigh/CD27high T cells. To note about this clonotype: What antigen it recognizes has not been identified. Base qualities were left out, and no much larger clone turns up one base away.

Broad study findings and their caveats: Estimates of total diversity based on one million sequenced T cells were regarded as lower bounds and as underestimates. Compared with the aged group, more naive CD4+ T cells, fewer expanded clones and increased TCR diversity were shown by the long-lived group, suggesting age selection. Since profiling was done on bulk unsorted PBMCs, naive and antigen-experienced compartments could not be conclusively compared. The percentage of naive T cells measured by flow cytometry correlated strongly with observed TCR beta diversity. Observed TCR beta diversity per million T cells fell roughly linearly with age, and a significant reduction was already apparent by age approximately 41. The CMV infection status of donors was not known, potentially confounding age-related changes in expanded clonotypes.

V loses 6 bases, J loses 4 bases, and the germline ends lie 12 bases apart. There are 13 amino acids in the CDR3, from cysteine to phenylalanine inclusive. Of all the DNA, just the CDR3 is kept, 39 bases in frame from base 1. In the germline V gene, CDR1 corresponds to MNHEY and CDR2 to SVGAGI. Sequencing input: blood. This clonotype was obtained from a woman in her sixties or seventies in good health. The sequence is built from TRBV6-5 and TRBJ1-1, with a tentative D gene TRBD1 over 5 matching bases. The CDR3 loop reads CASRIVGGTEAFF. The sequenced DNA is TGTGCCAGCAGAATAGTCGGGGGCACTGAAGCTTTCTTT.